This TCR beta chain was recovered during a study of response to subunit inactivated influenza vaccine. Study-level results: It was suggested by the authors that few new T cells are recruited by each seasonal influenza vaccination.

TCRdb analysed the RT-PCR reads with MiXCR anew, one entry per CDR3 protein. Of 630,000 or so distinct CDR3 sequences listed, approximately 14% are singletons. This clonotype was seen repeatedly, ten times or more. Its antigen is undetermined. The CDR3 covers 11 residues. Trimming left V 4 bases short and J 3 bases short, with 7 bases between. Germline loops: CDR1 SQVTM, CDR2 ANQGSEA. Sample: PBMCs from blood, taken 11 to 12 days after vaccination. The chain combines TRBV29-1 with TRBJ2-7; a weak D match, TRBD1 (5 bases). This TCR came from a man between 50 and 59 years old who received an inactivated influenza vaccine. This chain's CDR3 is CSVGTFYEQYF. Here the CDR3 DNA reads TGCAGCGTTGGGACATTCTACGAGCAGTACTTC.